These 9 T cell receptor beta chains were sequenced from one sample in a study of shared clonotypes between healthy human individuals. This table comes from immunoSEQ multiplex PCR, and its TCRdb copy is limited to in-frame clones, with some not included. The data contain some 2,100,000 clones, nearly 97% of them singletons. The sample consisted of naive CD4+ T cells sorted from blood. The sample's subset: CD45RA+ positively selected. The receptors stem from a man aged 18 to 35 in good health.

The rearrangement links TRBV25-1 to TRBJ2-5; TRBD2 agrees at 7 bases. This CDR3 has 14 residues. The V and J ends lost 4 bases and 4 bases, in that order; junction bases with no gene match: 6. The germline V gene has CDR1 MGHDK and CDR2 SYGVNS. In nucleotides, the CDR3 is TGTGCCAGCAGTGTCCCCCCGGGAGGAGAGACCCAGTACTTC. Residues: CASSVPPGGETQYF.

This chain uses TRBV19 with TRBJ2-1; 9 bases match TRBD1. The length of the CDR3 is 16 residues. Germline-derived CDR1 and CDR2 are LNHDA and SQIVND (reference sequence). The V segment lost 8 bases and the J segment 6 bases; nucleotides outside the gene matches: 14. CDR3 in DNA: TGTGCCAGTCCACCGCCCGGACAGGGGTTATCCAATGAGCAGTTCTTC. Amino acids: CASPPPGQGLSNEQFF.

This clone was found once. CDR3 protein: CASSVRLDTQYF. Here the CDR3 DNA reads TGTGCCAGCAGTGTAAGGCTAGATACGCAGTATTTT. The V call is TRBV2, the J call TRBJ2-3, with D unresolved. The germline CDR1 and CDR2 sequences are SNHLY and FYNNEI. CDR3 size: 12 residues. V lost 4 bases to trimming and J lost 5 bases, with 7 bases between them. The full variable domain, with the rest looked up from reference TRBV2 and TRBJ2-3, is EPEVTQTPSHQVTQMGQEVILRCVPISNHLYFYWYRQILGQKVEFLVSFYNNEISEKSEIFDDQFSVERPDGSNFTLKIRSTKLEDSAMYFCASSVRLDTQYFGPGTRLTVL.

The chain links TRBV5-1 to TRBJ2-7, with 13 bases lining up with TRBD2. Germline V CDR1 and CDR2: SGHRS, YFSETQ. Trimming cost V 4 bases and J 2 bases; bases outside gene matches: 6. The length of the CDR3 is 16 residues. As DNA, the CDR3 is TGCGCCAGCAGCGAAGGGACTAGCGGGAACACCTACGAGCAGTACTTC. Its translation is CASSEGTSGNTYEQYF.

The rearrangement links TRBV5-6 to TRBJ2-3, with D perhaps matching TRBD2 (5 bases). Trimming took 3 bases from V and 1 from J, leaving 18 bases between them. Per the germline V gene, CDR1 is SGHDT and CDR2 is YYEEEE. This CDR3 is built from 17 residues. The CDR3 reads CASSSRGGEGRTDTQYF. Here the CDR3 DNA reads TGTGCCAGCAGCTCTCGCGGTGGAGAGGGCCGCACAGATACGCAGTATTTT.

The count of this clone is one. The rearrangement joins TRBV27 to TRBJ2-7; 11 bases align to TRBD1. This CDR3 comprises 15 residues. Germline CDR1 MNHEY, CDR2 SMNVEV (reference sequence). V gave up 6 bases and J gave up 4 bases; unmatched junction bases: 8. CDR3 sequence reads: CASRQGGTGGYEQYF. The CDR3 DNA sequence: TGTGCCAGCAGACAGGGCGGGACAGGGGGGTACGAGCAGTACTTC.

The chain carries TRBV5-8 and TRBJ1-4; a possible D gene is TRBD1 (5 bases). Germline V lookup: CDR1 SGHTS, CDR2 YDEGEE. V was pared by 6 bases and J by 10 bases, with 16 bases between. This CDR3 is 13 amino acids long. This CDR3 is CASTTDPGGKLFF. As DNA, the CDR3 is TGTGCCAGCACGACAGACCCCGGTGGAAAACTGTTTTTT.

V and J are TRBV7-9 and TRBJ2-3; D perhaps matches TRBD2 (5 bases). Germline-derived CDR1 and CDR2 are SEHNR and FQNEAQ (reference sequence). The CDR3 sequence is 14 residues long. V shed 5 bases and J shed 4 bases, with 13 bases lying between them. This CDR3 is CASSLSLASDTQYF. DNA of the CDR3: TGTGCCAGCAGCCTTAGCCTAGCATCAGATACGCAGTATTTT.

This clone was detected once. The chain employs TRBV5-1 and TRBJ2-3, with D perhaps given as TRBD1 or TRBD2 (6 bases each). The germline V gene encodes CDR1 SGHRS and CDR2 YFSETQ. Trimming pared 5 bases from V and 2 bases from J, leaving 12 bases between. This CDR3 contains 14 residues. CDR3 in amino acids: CASRKGGPTDTQYF. In DNA, the CDR3 is TGCGCCAGCAGAAAGGGGGGACCCACAGATACGCAGTATTTT.